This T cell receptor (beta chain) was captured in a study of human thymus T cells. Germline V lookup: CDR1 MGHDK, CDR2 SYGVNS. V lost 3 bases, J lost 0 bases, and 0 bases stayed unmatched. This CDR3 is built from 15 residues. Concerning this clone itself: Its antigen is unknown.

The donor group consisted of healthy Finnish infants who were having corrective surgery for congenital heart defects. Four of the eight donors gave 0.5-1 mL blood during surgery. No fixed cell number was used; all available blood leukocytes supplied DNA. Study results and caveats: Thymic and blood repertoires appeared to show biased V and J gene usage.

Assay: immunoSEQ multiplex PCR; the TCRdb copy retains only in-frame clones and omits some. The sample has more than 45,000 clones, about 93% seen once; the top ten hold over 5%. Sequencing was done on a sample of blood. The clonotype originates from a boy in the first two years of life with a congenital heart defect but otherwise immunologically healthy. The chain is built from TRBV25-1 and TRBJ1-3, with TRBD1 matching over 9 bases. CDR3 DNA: TGTGCCAGCAGTGAGACAGGGGGCTCTGGAAACACCATATATTTT. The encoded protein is CASSETGGSGNTIYF.